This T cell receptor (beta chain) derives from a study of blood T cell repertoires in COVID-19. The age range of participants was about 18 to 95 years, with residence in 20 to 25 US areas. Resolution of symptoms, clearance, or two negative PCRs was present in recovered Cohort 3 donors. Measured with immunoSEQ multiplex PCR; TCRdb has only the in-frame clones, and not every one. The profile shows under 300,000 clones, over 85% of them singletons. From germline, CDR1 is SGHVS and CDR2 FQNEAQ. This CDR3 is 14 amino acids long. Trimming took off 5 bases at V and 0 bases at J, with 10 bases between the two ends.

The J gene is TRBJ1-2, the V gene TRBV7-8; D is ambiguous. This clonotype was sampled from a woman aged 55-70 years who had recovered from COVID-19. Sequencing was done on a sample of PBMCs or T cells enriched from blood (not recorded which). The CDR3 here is CASSTRVSNYGYTF. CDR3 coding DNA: TGTGCCAGCAGCACGCGAGTGTCTAACTATGGCTACACCTTC.